This TCR beta chain derives from a study of molecular identifiers for immune sequencing clone quantification. A single record per CDR3 protein comes from TCRdb applying MiXCR to the PCR reads. Found here are more than 250,000 distinct CDR3 sequences, about a fifth of them singletons; the top ten hold about 0.79%. This clonotype was detected ten times or more. Investigators produced naive CD8 libraries from about 20,000 to 1,000,000 sorted cells, drawing on 10%, 30% or 50% RNA. The germline V gene encodes CDR1 SGHVS and CDR2 FQNEAQ. CDR3 length: 17 residues. The V segment lost 4 bases and the J segment 0 bases; nucleotides outside the gene matches: 7.

The sequenced material came from naive CD8+ T cells from blood, with Jurkat cell RNA spiked in. As to subset: FACS-sorted CD8+CD4-CCR7+CD45RA+ naive T cells. The sequence derives from a human donor in good health. Some libraries in this study had Jurkat cell RNA spiked in. The J gene is TRBJ2-3, the V gene TRBV7-8, with 10 bases lining up with TRBD2. The CDR3 DNA reads TGTGCCAGCAGCTACTCCTTAGCGGGGGGCAGCACAGATACGCAGTATTTT. Protein: CASSYSLAGGSTDTQYF.